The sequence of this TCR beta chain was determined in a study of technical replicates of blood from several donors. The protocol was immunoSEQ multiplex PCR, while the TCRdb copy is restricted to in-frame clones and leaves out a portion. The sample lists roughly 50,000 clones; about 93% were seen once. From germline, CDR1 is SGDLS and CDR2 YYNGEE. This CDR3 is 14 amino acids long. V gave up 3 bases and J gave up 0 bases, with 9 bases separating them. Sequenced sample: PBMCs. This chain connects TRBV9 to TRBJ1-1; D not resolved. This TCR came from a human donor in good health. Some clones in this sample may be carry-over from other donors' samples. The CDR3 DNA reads TGTGCCAGCAGCGCCCTAGTGATGAACACTGAAGCTTTCTTT. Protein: CASSALVMNTEAFF.